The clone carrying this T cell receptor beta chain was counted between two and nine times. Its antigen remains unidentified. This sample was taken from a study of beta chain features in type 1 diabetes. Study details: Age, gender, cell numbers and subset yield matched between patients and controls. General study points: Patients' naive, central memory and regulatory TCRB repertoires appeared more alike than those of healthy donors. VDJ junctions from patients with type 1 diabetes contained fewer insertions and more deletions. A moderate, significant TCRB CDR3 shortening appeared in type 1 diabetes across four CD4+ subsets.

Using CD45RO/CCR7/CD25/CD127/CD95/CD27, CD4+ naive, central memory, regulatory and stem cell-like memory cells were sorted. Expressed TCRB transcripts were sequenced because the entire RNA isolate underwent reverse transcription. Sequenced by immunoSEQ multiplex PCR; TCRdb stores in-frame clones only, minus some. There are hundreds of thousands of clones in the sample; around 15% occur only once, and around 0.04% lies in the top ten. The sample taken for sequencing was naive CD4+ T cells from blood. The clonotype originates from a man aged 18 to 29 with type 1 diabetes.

The CDR3 DNA sequence: TGTGCCAGCAGTTCAGTTCCTAGCGGGGGGTACCTAGCCAAAAACATTCAGTACTTC. Protein product: CASSSVPSGGYLAKNIQYF. This chain joins TRBV28 and TRBJ2-4, with TRBD2 matching over 11 bases. V lost 4 bases, J lost 0 bases, and 11 bases stayed unmatched. The CDR3 has 19 residues. Germline assignment: CDR1 MDHEN and CDR2 SYDVKM.